The T cell receptor (beta chain) described here comes from a study of cytomegalovirus exposure and HLA in healthy donors. Whole-study context: As an earlier analysis found, roughly 170 million T cells yielded over 95 million unique TCR beta sequences. General observations from the study: Later analysis demonstrated an association between a missense DCLRE1C variant and TCR beta V- and J-gene trimming. In presence/absence analyses, roughly uniform sequencing depth across donors was assumed. Immune exposure information available was restricted to CMV serostatus.

Trimming pared 8 bases from V and 1 base from J, leaving 18 bases between. Germline V gene lookup returns CDR1 SQVTM and CDR2 ANQGSEA. This CDR3 comprises 14 residues. Primers included in the PCR were 60 Vbeta and 13 Jbeta primers. The method was immunoSEQ multiplex PCR; TCRdb's version includes in-frame clones alone and lacks a portion of them. The sample holds some 120,000 clones, roughly 80% seen once. As for this clone: Its antigen is currently unknown.

This clonotype originated in a woman in her thirties or forties in good health and CMV-seronegative. The chain has TRBV29-1 and TRBJ2-7, with D possibly being TRBD2 (6 bases). The specimen was PBMCs. The CDR3 DNA sequence: TGCAGCTACAGGCGGGACTCCACTTCCTACGAGCAGTACTTC. It translates to CSYRRDSTSYEQYF.